This TCR beta chain was documented in a study of graft-versus-host responses after intestinal transplantation. Across the study: The recipients all started with anti-thymocyte globulin induction and then took tacrolimus and steroids for about three years.

Assay used: immunoSEQ multiplex PCR; TCRdb lists only in-frame clones, some missing. The data hold tens of thousands of clones, with over 80% observed a single time. This CDR3 has 15 amino acids. V lost 3 bases, J lost 5 bases, and 6 bases stayed unmatched. Germline CDR1 and CDR2: SGHRS and YFSETQ. V gene TRBV5-1 combines with J gene TRBJ2-5; 11 bases are a match to TRBD2. The material sequenced was PBMCs, taken roughly 860 days after a first intestinal transplant, on the day of a second. This TCR derives from a human patient who received an intestinal transplant, so some T cells may come from the graft donor. CDR3 in DNA: TGCGCCAGCAGCTCGACTAGCGGGATGGGGGAGACCCAGTACTTC. It specifies CASSSTSGMGETQYF.